One and the same sample provided the 3 T cell receptor beta chains below, sequenced in a study of blood T cells in healthy people across ages. Using a J-beta primer mix together with a sample-barcoded 5' primer, a second PCR was run for about 6 to 12 cycles. Each CDR3 protein is one row after TCRdb ran MiXCR on the 5' RACE reads. The table records 800,000 or so distinct CDR3 sequences, 20% to 30% of them present only once. The same specimen was also included in a second study, on T cells of mothers and their children.

The sample was blood. The receptors stem from a boy aged 5-17 years in good health.

Details on this clonotype: At one boundary the junction diverges from the germline segment, which might be a read error. The chain recombines TRBV11-2 with TRBJ1-4; 9 nucleotides line up with TRBD1. The CDR3 totals 16 residues. Per germline, CDR1 SGHAT and CDR2 FQNNGV. Here the CDR3 DNA reads TGTGCCAGCAGCCCCCTTCTTGGACAGGGGAATGAAAACCTGTTTTTT. This encodes CASSPLLGQGNENLFF. The variable domain in full, completed from reference TRBV11-2 and TRBJ1-4, reads EAGVAQSPRYKIIEKRQSVAFWCNPISGHATLYWYQQILGQGPKLLIQFQNNGVVDDSQLPKDRFSAERLKGVDSTLKIQPAKLEDSAVYLCASSPLLGQGNENLFFGSGTQLSVL.

This clonotype was observed a handful of times. The gene calls are TRBV12-3 or TRBV12-4 and TRBJ2-5; a possible D gene is TRBD1 (5 bases). The DNA end is a closer match to TRBJ2-1, so the J assignment may be wrong. The CDR3 has 13 amino acids. The CDR3 sequence: CASSVPLTVEQFF. DNA for the CDR3: TGTGCCAGCAGTGTCCCGCTGACAGTAGAGCAGTTCTTC.

This clonotype was seen more than once but under ten times. The J gene is TRBJ2-7, the V gene TRBV7-9, with a weak D call TRBD1 (5 bases). V was shortened by 3 bases and J by 0 bases, with 9 bases between the two germline ends. This CDR3 region has 14 residues. Per the germline V gene, CDR1 is SEHNR and CDR2 is FQNEAQ (reference sequence). DNA for the CDR3: TGTGCCAGCAGCTTGACGGACAACTCCTACGAGCAGTACTTC. Amino acid sequence: CASSLTDNSYEQYF.